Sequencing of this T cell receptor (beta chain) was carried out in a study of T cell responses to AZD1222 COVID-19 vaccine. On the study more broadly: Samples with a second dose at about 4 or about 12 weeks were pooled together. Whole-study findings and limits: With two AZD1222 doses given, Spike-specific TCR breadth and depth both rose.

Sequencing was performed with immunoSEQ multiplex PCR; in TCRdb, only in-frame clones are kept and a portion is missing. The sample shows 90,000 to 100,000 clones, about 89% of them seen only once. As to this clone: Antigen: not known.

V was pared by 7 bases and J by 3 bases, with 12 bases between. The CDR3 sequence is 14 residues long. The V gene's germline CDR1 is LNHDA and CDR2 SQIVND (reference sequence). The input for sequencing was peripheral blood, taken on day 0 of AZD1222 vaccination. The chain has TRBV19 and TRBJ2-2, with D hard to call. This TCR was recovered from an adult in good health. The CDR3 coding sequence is TGTGCCAGTAAATGGGATGGGGACACCGGGGAGCTGTTTTTT. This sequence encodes CASKWDGDTGELFF.